These T cell receptor beta chains were read from a single sample in a study of blood T cell repertoires in COVID-19. The protocol was immunoSEQ multiplex PCR, while the TCRdb copy is restricted to in-frame clones and leaves out a portion. This table holds about 200,000 clones, 85% to 90% found once. The sequencing input was peripheral blood. The receptors come from a man aged 50 to 59 with acute or convalescent COVID-19. The CDR3 runs from the conserved cysteine through the conserved F or W. D genes are given only for firm matches. Clone size is given for some rows only: seen once, a few or many times, or a class if the clone is expanded.

d_call,v_call,j_call,cdr3_length,clone_size,cdr3_nt,cdr3_aa
.,TRBV5-5,TRBJ2-3,14,.,TGTGCCAGCAGCCTACTCGGGGGGCTGGATACGCAGTATTTT,CASSLLGGLDTQYF
.,TRBV5-1,TRBJ1-2,14,.,TGCGCCAGCAGCCCGGACACCAATAACTATGGCTACACCTTC,CASSPDTNNYGYTF
.,TRBV12-3/TRBV12-4,TRBJ2-3,12,.,TGTGCCAGCAGGAGGAGCACAGATACGCAGTATTTT,CASRRSTDTQYF
TRBD1,TRBV7-3,TRBJ1-2,14,few,TGTGCCAGCAGCCCCGCGGGACAGCTTTATGGCTACACCTTC,CASSPAGQLYGYTF
.,TRBV6-5,TRBJ2-7,12,.,TGTGCCAGCAGCAGTGGAGTGAGCGAGCAGTACTTC,CASSSGVSEQYF
.,TRBV6-5,TRBJ1-2,15,.,TGTGCCAGCAGTCCTTCGACGGGAGCTAACTATGGCTACACCTTC,CASSPSTGANYGYTF
.,TRBV6-2/TRBV6-3,TRBJ2-3,18,.,TGTGCCAGCAGTTACTCGACAGAGGGGCCAGGGGGCACAGATACGCAGTATTTT,CASSYSTEGPGGTDTQYF
.,TRBV6-1,TRBJ1-2,14,.,TGTGCCAGCAGTGATAGTTTTATCACTCATGGCTACACCTTC,CASSDSFITHGYTF
TRBD1,TRBV5-1,TRBJ2-7,15,.,TGCGCCAGCAGCAGACTCAGGGGGCGGGACAACGAGCAGTACTTC,CASSRLRGRDNEQYF
TRBD2,TRBV14,TRBJ2-7,17,.,TGTGCCAGCAGCCAAGATCTCGGGGGGGCCTTAATTTACGAGCAGTACTTC,CASSQDLGGALIYEQYF
TRBD1,TRBV5-6,TRBJ2-7,15,.,TGTGCCAGCAGCCCGACAGGGGGTTATTACTACGAGCAGTACTTC,CASSPTGGYYYEQYF
TRBD2,TRBV5-4,TRBJ2-5,18,.,TGTGCCAGCAGCTGGGGGACTAGCGGGGGACGGGTCTCAGAGACCCAGTACTTC,CASSWGTSGGRVSETQYF
.,TRBV5-1,TRBJ1-4,14,.,TGCGCCAGCAGCTTGCAGGCGGGAAATGAAAAACTGTTTTTT,CASSLQAGNEKLFF
TRBD2,TRBV10-1,TRBJ2-4,14,.,TGCGCCAGCAGTGAGTCGGGGACTAGCGGCATTCAGTACTTC,CASSESGTSGIQYF
.,TRBV6-6,TRBJ2-2,14,.,TGTGCCAGCAGTTCCGGGGCGAACACCGGGGAGCTGTTTTTT,CASSSGANTGELFF
.,TRBV2,TRBJ1-5,14,.,TGTGCCAGCAGTGATTGGAGCAGTGGGCAGCCCCAGCATTTT,CASSDWSSGQPQHF
.,TRBV19,TRBJ2-7,14,.,TGTGCCAGTCGTGACCGGGGTTACTCCTACGAGCAGTACTTC,CASRDRGYSYEQYF
TRBD1,TRBV6-5,TRBJ1-2,14,once,TGTGCCAGCAGATCTCCGGGACAGGGAGATGGCTACACCTTC,CASRSPGQGDGYTF
TRBD2,TRBV6-1,TRBJ2-1,16,.,TGTGCCAGCAGTGAATCTAGACTAGCGGGGGGGGATGAGCAGTTCTTC,CASSESRLAGGDEQFF
TRBD1,TRBV6-6,TRBJ1-3,14,.,TGTGCCAGCAGTTACTCGGACAGGGGAAACACCATATATTTT,CASSYSDRGNTIYF
.,TRBV27,TRBJ2-7,14,.,TGTGCCAGCAGCAGCTTGGACAGTACCTACGAGCAGTACTTC,CASSSLDSTYEQYF
.,TRBV2,TRBJ2-7,14,.,TGTGCCAGCAGGAGGCTAGCCACTCTTTACGAGCAGTACTTC,CASRRLATLYEQYF
.,TRBV6-5,TRBJ1-2,13,.,TGTGCCAGCAGCCAGACAGGTTTCTATGGCTACACCTTC,CASSQTGFYGYTF
.,TRBV5-1,TRBJ1-3,13,.,TGCGCCAGCAGCTTGGGCGGGGGAAACACCATATATTTT,CASSLGGGNTIYF
.,TRBV5-4,TRBJ1-5,14,few,TGTGCCAGCAGCTTGGGTTGGGGGGGTCAGCCCCAGCATTTT,CASSLGWGGQPQHF
.,TRBV18,TRBJ2-2,14,.,TGTGCCAGCTCACCGGGACACAACACCGGGGAGCTGTTTTTT,CASSPGHNTGELFF
TRBD1,TRBV7-2,TRBJ2-3,16,.,TGTGCCAGCAGCTTGGTGACAGGGCCCAGCACAGATACGCAGTATTTT,CASSLVTGPSTDTQYF
TRBD1,TRBV6-6,TRBJ1-2,14,.,TGTGCCAGCAGCCAACAGGGGGCGGGCTATGGCTACACCTTC,CASSQQGAGYGYTF
.,TRBV6-5,TRBJ1-3,14,.,TGTGCCAGCAGTCTAGGAGGGTCTGGAAACACCATATATTTT,CASSLGGSGNTIYF
.,TRBV7-9,TRBJ2-5,14,.,TGTGCCAGCAGCTTGATGAGAGACCAAGAGACCCAGTACTTC,CASSLMRDQETQYF
.,TRBV4-1,TRBJ1-2,14,.,TGCGCCAGCAGCCAAGATCCTGGCCGCAATGGCTACACCTTC,CASSQDPGRNGYTF
TRBD1,TRBV5-4,TRBJ2-7,14,.,TGTGCCAGCAGAACCGGACAGGGACCGTACGAGCAGTACTTC,CASRTGQGPYEQYF
TRBD1,TRBV5-4,TRBJ1-1,15,.,TGTGCCAGCGGTGGGACAGGGAATTTGAACACTGAAGCTTTCTTT,CASGGTGNLNTEAFF
.,TRBV19,TRBJ1-4,15,.,TGTGCCAGTAGTATAGATCGGGGGACTAATGAAAAACTGTTTTTT,CASSIDRGTNEKLFF
TRBD1,TRBV6-5,TRBJ2-2,15,.,TGTGCCAGCAGGAGACAGGGGGCGGACACCGGGGAGCTGTTTTTT,CASRRQGADTGELFF
TRBD1,TRBV15,TRBJ1-4,17,once,TGTGCCACCAGCATCATCCTCGGACAGGGGGGATCGGAAAAACTGTTTTTT,CATSIILGQGGSEKLFF
.,TRBV7-8,TRBJ1-5,12,.,TGTGCCAGCAGCTTAGCGGCCCAGCCCCAGCATTTT,CASSLAAQPQHF
.,TRBV7-2,TRBJ1-5,14,.,TGTGCCAGCAGCTACCAGTCAGGTGATCAGCCCCAGCATTTT,CASSYQSGDQPQHF
.,TRBV12-3/TRBV12-4,TRBJ1-5,13,.,TGTGCCAGCAGGCTCAGGGTGGATCAGCCCCAGCATTTT,CASRLRVDQPQHF
.,TRBV11-2,TRBJ1-3,17,once,TGTGCCAGCAGCTTATGGGGCTCAGGGATCTCTGGAAACACCATATATTTT,CASSLWGSGISGNTIYF
TRBD1,TRBV6-1,TRBJ2-1,16,once,TGTGCCAGCAGTGAAGCGCCCTACAGGGGTTACAATGAGCAGTTCTTC,CASSEAPYRGYNEQFF
.,TRBV19,TRBJ2-3,15,.,TGTGCCAGTAGTATGGCAGGGGTCGGCACAGATACGCAGTATTTT,CASSMAGVGTDTQYF
.,TRBV7-9,TRBJ1-6,15,.,TGTGCCAGCAGCTTAGTACAGGACAGAAATTCACCCCTCCACTTT,CASSLVQDRNSPLHF
TRBD2,TRBV5-4,TRBJ2-5,15,.,TGTGCCAGCAGCTTGGCTAGCGGAGACCAAGAGACCCAGTACTTC,CASSLASGDQETQYF
TRBD1,TRBV5-4,TRBJ1-2,15,.,TGTGCCAGCAGCTACGCGGGACAGGGGAGTGGTGGCTACACCTTC,CASSYAGQGSGGYTF
.,TRBV6-1,TRBJ1-1,15,.,TGTGCCAGCAGTGAAACCCGTACGGGGGGCACTGAAGCTTTCTTT,CASSETRTGGTEAFF